These T cell receptor beta chains were read from a single sample in a study of post-analysis software for immune sequencing data. TCRdb reanalysed the PCR reads using MiXCR and keeps one entry per CDR3 protein. This repertoire shows hundreds of thousands of distinct CDR3 sequences, just under 30% found once; its top ten account for roughly 0.53%. The sample comprised blood. Every receptor here comes from a girl between 5 and 17 years old with multiple sclerosis. The conserved cysteine and the conserved F or W are not part of the CDR3 here. Clone size is stated in some rows and not others, as once, few, many or a class when expanded.

j_call | cdr3_length | clone_size | v_call | cdr3_aa
TRBJ2-3 | 12 | - | TRBV4-3 | ASSQLLASDTQY
TRBJ2-3 | 13 | few | TRBV29-1 | SVEDRAGGPDTQY
TRBJ2-7 | 13 | - | TRBV6-6 | ASRPGGTSSYEQY
TRBJ2-1 | 14 | - | TRBV9 | ASSASKRGTYNEQF
TRBJ2-3 | 13 | - | TRBV12-3/TRBV12-4 | ASSLAAAVTDTQY
TRBJ1-1 | 8 | - | TRBV6-2/TRBV6-3 | ASRVGKAF
TRBJ2-5 | 15 | - | TRBV7-8 | ASSFRTGGNNQETQY
TRBJ2-2 | 13 | - | TRBV6-1 | ASSRSNRGRGELF
TRBJ2-5 | 9 | - | TRBV12-3/TRBV12-4 | ASKPQETQY
TRBJ2-7 | 10 | many | TRBV29-1 | SVEGHSYEQY
TRBJ2-2 | 12 | - | TRBV10-3 | ATRAGGDTGELF
TRBJ2-1 | 10 | once | TRBV12-3/TRBV12-4 | ASSGEQNEQF
TRBJ2-5 | 13 | - | TRBV28 | ASSLKKELQETQY
TRBJ1-5 | 13 | - | TRBV6-5 | ASSYRVGRGQPQH
TRBJ2-1 | 15 | - | TRBV6-5 | ASSYRGRTSGYNEQF
TRBJ2-7 | 14 | few | TRBV6-5 | ASSYSSSSFAYEQY
TRBJ2-7 | 13 | many | TRBV7-9 | ASSLSGGGSYEQY
TRBJ2-7 | 12 | few | TRBV10-3 | ATRTGTGAYEQY
TRBJ2-6 | 12 | few | TRBV29-1 | SATQGPGANVLT
TRBJ1-1 | 10 | - | TRBV7-9 | ASSWTGGEAF
TRBJ2-2 | 12 | - | TRBV5-1 | ASRASGGAGELF
TRBJ2-1 | 13 | - | TRBV5-1 | ASSEGLAGTYEQF
TRBJ2-5 | 13 | - | TRBV4-1 | ASSHSGGANSEQY
TRBJ2-1 | 14 | few | TRBV5-5 | ASSPPALDSYNEQF
TRBJ1-1 | 16 | - | TRBV6-5 | ASSYSLPRTARNTEAF
TRBJ2-1 | 14 | - | TRBV20-1 | SATLAGGPPYNEQF
TRBJ1-2 | 12 | - | TRBV7-2 | ASGTLGGFWGYT
TRBJ2-3 | 12 | few | TRBV11-1 | ASSRRDGTDTQY
TRBJ1-1 | 11 | - | TRBV5-1 | ASSLAIGDEAF
TRBJ2-1 | 14 | - | TRBV6-2/TRBV6-3 | ASSFVARSSYNEQF
TRBJ2-1 | 14 | few | TRBV7-2 | ASSLASSGIYNEQF
TRBJ2-1 | 13 | - | TRBV4-1 | ASSPGTSASREQF
TRBJ2-3 | 14 | many | TRBV25-1 | ASSGYRGAERDTQY
TRBJ1-5 | 13 | - | TRBV15 | ATSREAGGDQPQH
TRBJ2-1 | 12 | - | TRBV20-1 | SARLVGSYNEQF
TRBJ1-5 | 10 | few | TRBV6-6 | ASSSQYQPQH
TRBJ1-5 | 13 | few | TRBV3-1 | ASSQAGQGHQPQH
TRBJ2-3 | 13 | few | TRBV7-2 | ASSLSGHLIGTQY
TRBJ2-6 | 17 | - | TRBV28 | ASSFFRYPIHSGANVLT
TRBJ1-5 | 12 | few | TRBV20-1 | SARFAGGWQPQH
TRBJ2-1 | 12 | few | TRBV25-1 | ASSEYRSSNEQF
TRBJ2-3 | 10 | - | TRBV10-3 | AITSGGGTQY
TRBJ2-5 | 13 | few | TRBV10-3 | AISDEDRVRETQY
TRBJ1-6 | 12 | few | TRBV7-6 | ASSPGIYNSPLH
TRBJ2-1 | 13 | - | TRBV28 | TSSFSGAGDNEQF
TRBJ2-3 | 12 | many | TRBV20-1 | SAELAGVLDTQY
TRBJ1-1 | 11 | few | TRBV7-2 | ASSRDRVTEAF
TRBJ2-1 | 13 | few | TRBV27 | ASSLRFYSYNEQF
TRBJ2-5 | 10 | - | TRBV7-2 | ACSTNGETQY
TRBJ1-4 | 12 | few | TRBV29-1 | SVEPGQGNEKLF
TRBJ1-5 | 12 | - | TRBV7-2 | ASSPTGTLQPQH
TRBJ2-5 | 11 | many | TRBV12-3/TRBV12-4 | ASSSTGGETQY
TRBJ2-5 | 12 | - | TRBV11-2 | ASSRGFGGETQY
TRBJ2-3 | 13 | - | TRBV20-1 | SVGEEGVGTDTQY